Shown below are 9 T cell receptor beta chains from a single sample sequenced in a study of T cell clonality in common variable immunodeficiency. Clones were read by immunoSEQ multiplex PCR, and TCRdb kept only the in-frame ones, dropping some. This table holds around 50,000 clones with no singletons; the top ten claim 5.4%. The sample was peripheral blood mononuclear cells. Receptors were obtained from a person aged 18 to 70 in good health.

This clone has ten or more counts. The DNA ends 3 residues before the CDR3 does, and the rest of the CDR3 is filled in from the germline J gene. The V and J genes are TRBV14 and TRBJ2-7, with 13 bases aligning to TRBD2. The V and J ends lost 4 bases and 3 bases, in that order; junction bases with no gene match: 3. The germline CDR1 and CDR2 sequences are SGHDN and FVKESK. The CDR3 is 15 residues long. This CDR3 reads CASSRRTSGSYEQYF. The part of the CDR3 DNA that was read is TGTGCCAGCAGCCGACGGACTAGCGGGAGCTACGAG.

At least ten counts were recorded for this clone. The read ends 3 residues before the CDR3 terminus; that terminus is restored from the germline J gene. This rearrangement joins TRBV20-1 to TRBJ2-2; perhaps TRBD1 as D (6 bases). The germline V gene has CDR1 DFQATT and CDR2 SNEGSKA (reference sequence). CDR3 length equals 16 residues. Trimming took off 0 bases at V and 2 bases at J, with 13 bases between the two ends. The CDR3: CSARDLAGANTGELFF. The CDR3 bases that were read are TGCAGTGCTAGAGATCTGGCAGGGGCTAACACCGGGGAG.

This clone was recorded many times. The read halts 3 residues ahead of the CDR3 end, with the missing end drawn from the germline J gene. The chain carries TRBV19 and TRBJ2-1; TRBD2 is a possible D gene (6 bases). V was clipped by 5 bases and J by 1 base, with 15 bases between them. The CDR3 length is 16 residues. Germline V gene data show CDR1 as LNHDA and CDR2 as SQIVND (reference sequence). Incomplete CDR3 DNA: TGTGCCAGTAGTCCTTCCCTGGGACTTTCCTACAATGAG. Translation gives CASSPSLGLSYNE. The CDR3, in full, reads CASSPSLGLSYNEQFF.

This clone was recorded many times. The CDR3 protein is CATQGVDEQFF. Incomplete CDR3 DNA: TGTGCCACACAGGGGGTAGATGAG. The chain combines TRBV10-3 with TRBJ2-1, with 8 bases matching TRBD1. Read sequence stops 3 residues before the CDR3 end, and the germline J gene provides the missing end. CDR1 and CDR2 from the germline V gene are ENHRY and SYGVKD. V dropped 10 bases and J dropped 8; count of bases not matched to a gene: 4. The CDR3 is 11 residues long.

About this clone: The CDR3 end lies 3 residues beyond the end of the read and is filled in from the germline J gene. The chain couples TRBV7-2 to TRBJ1-1, with a weak D call TRBD1 (5 bases). Germline V gives CDR1 SGHTA, CDR2 FQGNSA. V was pared by 1 base and J by 3 bases, with 6 bases between. This CDR3 spans 13 amino acids. CDR3: CASSLGTHTEAFF. CDR3 DNA (partial): TGTGCCAGCAGCTTAGGGACACACACTGAA.

This clone was seen repeatedly, ten times or more. The CDR3 is cut off 3 residues early in the read; its end comes from the germline J gene. This chain uses TRBV12-3 or TRBV12-4 with TRBJ2-2; a possible D gene is TRBD2 (5 bases). This CDR3 spans 16 amino acids. V lost 6 bases, J lost 4 bases, and 18 bases lay in between. Incomplete CDR3 DNA: TGTGCCAGCAGCCCCGCTACAGCGGAAGGCACCGGGGAG. Translating it yields CASSPATAEGTGE. In full, the CDR3 is CASSPATAEGTGELFF.

This clone was observed a few times. The read stops 3 residues short of the end of the CDR3; the missing end is completed from the germline J gene. The chain employs TRBV19 and TRBJ1-5; TRBD1 might be the D (5 bases). The germline V gene encodes CDR1 LNHDA and CDR2 SQIVND (reference sequence). Trimming stripped 3 bases from V and 6 bases from J, with 15 bases between. The CDR3 runs 15 residues. The CDR3 bases that were read are TGTGCCAGTAGTATCGGCGGGGGATCGGTTCAGCCC. Its translation is CASSIGGGSVQP. The complete CDR3 sequence is CASSIGGGSVQPQHF.

This clone was counted a few times. The DNA ends 3 residues before the CDR3 does, and the rest of the CDR3 is filled in from the germline J gene. The V and J genes are TRBV30 and TRBJ2-1; D call uncertain. The V end was cut by 4 bases, the J end by 8 bases, with 9 bases between. The CDR3 covers 11 residues. The germline V gene encodes CDR1 GTSNPN and CDR2 SVGIG (reference sequence). The DNA read from the CDR3 is TGTGCCTGGAACCACATGGATGAG. Its translation: CAWNHMDE. The full CDR3 sequence reads CAWNHMDEQFF.

This clone was detected many times. The read halts 3 residues ahead of the CDR3 end, with the missing end drawn from the germline J gene. V and J are TRBV28 and TRBJ1-2, with no clear D. V gave up 3 bases and J gave up 5 bases, with 13 bases separating them. This CDR3 region has 14 residues. The V gene's germline CDR1 is MDHEN and CDR2 SYDVKM. The CDR3 loop is CASSLAISPYGYTF. The CDR3 bases that were read are TGTGCCAGCAGTTTGGCAATCTCCCCTTATGGC.